This T cell receptor beta chain is drawn from a study of blood T cells in healthy people across ages. Sample-barcoded 5' priming and a J-beta primer mix drove a second PCR of roughly 6 to 12 cycles. TCRdb re-called the 5' RACE reads with MiXCR, one entry per CDR3 protein. Of around 1.7 million distinct CDR3 sequences in the sample, roughly 30% were seen once. General study points: Diversity figures based on one million T cells were deemed too low.

The CDR3 covers 16 residues. The germline gives CDR1 SGDLS, CDR2 YYNGEE. Trimming cost V 4 bases and J 2 bases, with 18 bases left between them. This clonotype was counted a few times. Antigen specificity is unknown. The sequenced sample was blood. This TCR was recovered from a woman aged 25-40 years in good health. J is TRBJ2-5 and V is TRBV9, with a possible D match to TRBD2 (5 bases). The CDR3 sequence: CASSSIGVSGQETQYF. The CDR3 nucleotides are TGTGCCAGCAGCTCTATTGGCGTGAGCGGACAAGAGACCCAGTACTTC.